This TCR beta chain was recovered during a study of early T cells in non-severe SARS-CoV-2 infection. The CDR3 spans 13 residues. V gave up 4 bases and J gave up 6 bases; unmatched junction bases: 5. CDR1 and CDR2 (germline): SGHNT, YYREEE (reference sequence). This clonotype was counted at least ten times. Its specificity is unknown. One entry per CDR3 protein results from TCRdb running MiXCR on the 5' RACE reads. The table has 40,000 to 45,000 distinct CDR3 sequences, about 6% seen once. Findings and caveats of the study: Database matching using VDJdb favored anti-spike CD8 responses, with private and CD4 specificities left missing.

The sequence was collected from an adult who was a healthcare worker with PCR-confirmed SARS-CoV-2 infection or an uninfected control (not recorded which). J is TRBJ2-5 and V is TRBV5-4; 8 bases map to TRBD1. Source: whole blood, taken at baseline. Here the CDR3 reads CASSRQGMKTQYF. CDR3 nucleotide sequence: TGTGCCAGCAGCCGACAGGGGATGAAGACCCAGTACTTC.